The 12 T cell receptor beta chains below all came from one sample that was sequenced in a study of blood T cell repertoires in COVID-19. Using immunoSEQ multiplex PCR, the repertoire was profiled, and TCRdb retains in-frame clones only, with some absent. In the table there are about 300,000 clones, about nine tenths of which are singletons. Input material: PBMCs or T cells enriched from blood (not recorded which). The receptors were gathered from a woman aged 18-29 years who had recovered from COVID-19.

V and J are TRBV7-2 and TRBJ2-2; D call uncertain. The CDR3 is 12 residues long. V lost 3 bases, J lost 7 bases, and 6 bases lay in between. Germline V gene lookup returns CDR1 SGHTA and CDR2 FQGNSA. In DNA, the CDR3 is TGTGCCAGCAGCTTGTCGGGCGGGGAGCTGTTTTTT. Translating gives CASSLSGGELFF.

The chain joins TRBV3-1 (or the pseudogene TRBV3-2) to TRBJ1-1; 7 nucleotides agree with TRBD1. There are 14 residues in the CDR3. CDR1 and CDR2 from the germline V gene are LGHDT and YNNKEL (reference sequence). After removal of 2 bases from V and 9 bases from J, the junction contained 9 bases not matched to a gene. The CDR3 bases are TGTGCCAGCAGCCAATACGGGACAGCCTTAAAAGCTTTCTTT. It translates to CASSQYGTALKAFF.

This clone has a single count. The rearrangement uses TRBV28 and TRBJ1-6, with D tentatively TRBD1 (6 bases). The V gene's germline CDR1 is MDHEN and CDR2 SYDVKM. The CDR3 covers 16 residues. V was cut by 3 bases and J by 10 bases, with 19 bases left in between. The CDR3 loop reads CASSFWDTASGSPLHF. The DNA of the CDR3 is TGTGCCAGCAGTTTCTGGGACACCGCTTCGGGGTCACCCCTCCACTTT. The entire variable domain, with the rest obtained from reference TRBV28 and TRBJ1-6, is as follows: DVKVTQSSRYLVKRTGEKVFLECVQDMDHENMFWYRQDPGLGLRLIYFSYDVKMKEKGDIPEGYSVSREKKERFSLILESASTNQTSMYLCASSFWDTASGSPLHFGNGTRLTVT.

V is TRBV1 and J is TRBJ2-7; the D segment call TRBD1 is taken from the table without a DNA check. TRBV1 is a pseudogene. The CDR3 loop spans 17 amino acids. The CDR3, as DNA: TGCACCAGCAGCCAAGATCCGAGGGGGACAGGCCCCTACGAGCAGTACTTC. Translating gives CTSSQDPRGTGPYEQYF.

This chain connects TRBV5-6 to TRBJ1-2; no reliable D call. The V and J ends lost 3 bases and 5 bases respectively, with 14 bases between them. The CDR3 length is 14 residues. Germline loops: CDR1 SGHDT, CDR2 YYEEEE. CDR3 DNA: TGTGCCAGCAGCTCGCCGGAGGATTGGTATGGCTACACCTTC. Translating it yields CASSSPEDWYGYTF.

V is TRBV3-1 (or the pseudogene TRBV3-2) and J is TRBJ1-1, with a tentative D call TRBD1 (6 bases). The CDR3 is 14 residues long. V dropped 5 bases and J dropped 10 bases, with 20 bases sitting between them. Germline loops: CDR1 LGHDT, CDR2 YNNKEL (reference sequence). The DNA of the CDR3 is TGTGCCAGCAGCACTTCAGACAGGTCATGGCGAGCTTTCTTT. Protein product: CASSTSDRSWRAFF.

V gene TRBV2 combines with J gene TRBJ1-5; 7 nucleotides align to TRBD1. With 4 bases clipped from V and 2 bases from J, the junction kept 5 bases outside the gene matches. Germline V gene lookup returns CDR1 SNHLY and CDR2 FYNNEI. This CDR3 has 15 residues. The CDR3 protein is CASSGQGSGNQPQHF. The CDR3 DNA reads as TGTGCCAGCAGTGGACAGGGTTCGGGCAATCAGCCCCAGCATTTT.

CDR3 nucleotides: TGTGCCAGCGGCGGGGGCTTCCAAGAGACCCAGTACTTC. It translates to CASGGGFQETQYF. V gene TRBV11-1 combines with J gene TRBJ2-5; TRBD2 is a possible D gene (7 bases). The germline V and J ends were trimmed by 8 bases and 1 base, with 11 bases remaining between them. Germline V lookup: CDR1 SGHAT, CDR2 FQDESV (reference sequence). The CDR3 consists of 13 residues.

The chain combines TRBV20-1 with TRBJ1-1; D gene unclear. CDR3 length: 12 residues. The V and J ends lost 3 bases and 1 base respectively, with 6 bases between them. CDR1 and CDR2 from the germline V gene are DFQATT and SNEGSKA (reference sequence). The CDR3 DNA is TGCAGTGCTAGTATCAGGAACACTGAAGCTTTCTTT. Protein sequence: CSASIRNTEAFF.

This clone was detected a few times. The genes are TRBV29-1 and TRBJ2-1; no clear D. V lost 4 bases and J lost 5, with 15 bases in between. The CDR3 loop spans 14 amino acids. Germline CDR1 is SQVTM and CDR2 is ANQGSEA. This CDR3 reads CSVGSHLLDNEQFF. CDR3 nucleotide sequence: TGCAGCGTTGGATCCCACTTACTGGACAATGAGCAGTTCTTC.

The chain carries TRBV28 and TRBJ1-2, with 7 bases matching TRBD1. V was pared by 2 bases and J by 4 bases, with 13 bases of the junction left unmatched. CDR1 is MDHEN and CDR2 is SYDVKM in the germline V gene. The CDR3 length is 17 residues. This chain's CDR3 is CASSLGSGGGAGYGYTF. The CDR3 nucleotides read TGTGCCAGCAGTTTAGGCTCAGGAGGGGGCGCCGGCTATGGCTACACCTTC.

The V gene is TRBV7-9, the J gene TRBJ2-3; TRBD2 is a possible D gene (6 bases). V lost 0 bases to trimming and J lost 5 bases, with 15 bases between them. CDR3 length equals 16 residues. Germline lookup yields CDR1 SEHNR and CDR2 FQNEAQ (reference sequence). DNA of the CDR3: TGTGCCAGCAGCTTAGCGATTACGGGAGCTGGAGATACGCAGTATTTT. This sequence encodes CASSLAITGAGDTQYF.